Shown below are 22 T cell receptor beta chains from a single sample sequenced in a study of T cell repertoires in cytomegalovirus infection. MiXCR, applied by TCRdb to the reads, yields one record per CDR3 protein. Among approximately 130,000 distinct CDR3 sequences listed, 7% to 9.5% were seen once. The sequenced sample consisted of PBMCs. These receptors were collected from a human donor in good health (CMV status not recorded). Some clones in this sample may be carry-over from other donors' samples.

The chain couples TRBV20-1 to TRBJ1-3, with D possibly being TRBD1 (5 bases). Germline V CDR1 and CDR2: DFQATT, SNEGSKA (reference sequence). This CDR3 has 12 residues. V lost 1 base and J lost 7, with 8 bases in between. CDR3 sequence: CSARGDGNTIYF. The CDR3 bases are TGCAGTGCTAGAGGGGACGGTAACACCATATATTTT.

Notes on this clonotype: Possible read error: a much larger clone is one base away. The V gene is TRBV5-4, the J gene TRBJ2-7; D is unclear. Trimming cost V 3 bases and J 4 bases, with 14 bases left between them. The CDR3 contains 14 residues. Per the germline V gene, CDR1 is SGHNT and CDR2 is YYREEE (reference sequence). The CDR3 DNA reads TGTGCCAGCAGCTCGGCGGTGGAGCGTTACGAGCAGTACTTC. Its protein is CASSSAVERYEQYF. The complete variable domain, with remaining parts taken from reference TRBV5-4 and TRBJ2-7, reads ETGVTQSPTHLIKTRGQQVTLRCSSQSGHNTVSWYQQALGQGPQFIFQYYREEENGRGNFPPRFSGLQFPNYSSELNVNALELDDSALYLCASSSAVERYEQYFGPGTRLTVT.

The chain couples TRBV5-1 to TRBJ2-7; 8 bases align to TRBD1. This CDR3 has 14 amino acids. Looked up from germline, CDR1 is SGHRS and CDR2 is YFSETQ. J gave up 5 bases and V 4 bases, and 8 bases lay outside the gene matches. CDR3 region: CASSPGQGGDEQYF. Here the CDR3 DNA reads TGCGCCAGCAGCCCCGGACAGGGCGGGGACGAGCAGTACTTC.

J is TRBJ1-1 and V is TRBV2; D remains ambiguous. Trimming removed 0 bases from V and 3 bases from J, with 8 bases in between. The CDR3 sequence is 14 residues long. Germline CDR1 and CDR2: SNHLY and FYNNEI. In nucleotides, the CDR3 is TGTGCCAGCAGTGAAGCGCTTAAGCACACTGAAGCTTTCTTT. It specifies CASSEALKHTEAFF.

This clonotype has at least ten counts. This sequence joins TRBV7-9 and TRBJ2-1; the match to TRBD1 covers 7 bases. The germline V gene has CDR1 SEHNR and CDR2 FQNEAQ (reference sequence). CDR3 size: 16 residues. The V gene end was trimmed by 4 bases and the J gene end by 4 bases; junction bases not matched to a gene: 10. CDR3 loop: CASSSILRGQYNEQFF. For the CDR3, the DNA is TGTGCCAGCAGCTCTATCCTAAGGGGGCAATACAATGAGCAGTTCTTC. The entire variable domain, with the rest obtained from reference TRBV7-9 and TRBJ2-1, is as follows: DTGVSQNPRHKITKRGQNVTFRCDPISEHNRLYWYRQTLGQGPEFLTYFQNEAQLEKSRLLSDRFSAERPKGSFSTLEIQRTEQGDSAMYLCASSSILRGQYNEQFFGPGTRLTVL.

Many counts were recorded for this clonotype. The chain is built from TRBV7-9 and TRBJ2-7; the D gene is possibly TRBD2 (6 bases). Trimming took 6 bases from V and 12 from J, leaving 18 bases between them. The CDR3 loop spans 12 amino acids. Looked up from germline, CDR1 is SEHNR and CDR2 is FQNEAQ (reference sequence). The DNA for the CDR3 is TGTGCCAGCAGAGCCGACGGGAGAAGAGTGTACTTC. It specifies CASRADGRRVYF.

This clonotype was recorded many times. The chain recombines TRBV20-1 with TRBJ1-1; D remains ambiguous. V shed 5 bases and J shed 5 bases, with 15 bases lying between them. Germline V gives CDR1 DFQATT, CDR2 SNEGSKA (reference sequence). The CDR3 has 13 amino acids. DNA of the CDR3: TGCAGTGCTCGCGGAACAGTAAGGACTGAAGCTTTCTTT. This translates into CSARGTVRTEAFF.

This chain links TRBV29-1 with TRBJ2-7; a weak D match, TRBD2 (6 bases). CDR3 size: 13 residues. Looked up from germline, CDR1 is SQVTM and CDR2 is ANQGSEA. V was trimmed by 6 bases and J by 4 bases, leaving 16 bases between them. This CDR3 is CSVVAGPGYEQYF. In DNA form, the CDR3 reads TGCAGCGTCGTCGCGGGGCCGGGGTACGAGCAGTACTTC.

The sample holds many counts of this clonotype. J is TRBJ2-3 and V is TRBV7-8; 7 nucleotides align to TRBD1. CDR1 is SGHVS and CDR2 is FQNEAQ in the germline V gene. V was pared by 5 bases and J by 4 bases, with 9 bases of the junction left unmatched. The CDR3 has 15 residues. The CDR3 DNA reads TGTGCCAGCAGCCTTACAGGGGCCAGGTCAGATACGCAGTATTTT. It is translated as CASSLTGARSDTQYF.

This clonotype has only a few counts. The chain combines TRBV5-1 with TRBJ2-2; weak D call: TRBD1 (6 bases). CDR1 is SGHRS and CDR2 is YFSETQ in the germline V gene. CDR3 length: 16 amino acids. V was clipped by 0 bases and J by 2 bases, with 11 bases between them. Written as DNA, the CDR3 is TGCGCCAGCAGCTTGGAAGGACAGCATAACACCGGGGAGCTGTTTTTT. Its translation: CASSLEGQHNTGELFF. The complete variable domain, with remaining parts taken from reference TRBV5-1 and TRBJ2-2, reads KAGVTQTPRYLIKTRGQQVTLSCSPISGHRSVSWYQQTPGQGLQFLFEYFSETQRNKGNFPGRFSGRQFSNSRSEMNVSTLELGDSALYLCASSLEGQHNTGELFFGEGSRLTVL.

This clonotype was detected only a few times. The CDR3 spells CASRGPGQPQHF. Here the CDR3 DNA reads TGTGCCAGCCGCGGCCCCGGTCAGCCCCAGCATTTT. The J gene is TRBJ1-5, the V gene TRBV28; no definite D call. Germline CDR1 is MDHEN and CDR2 is SYDVKM. There are 12 residues in the CDR3. Trimming took 8 bases from V and 6 from J, leaving 11 bases between them.

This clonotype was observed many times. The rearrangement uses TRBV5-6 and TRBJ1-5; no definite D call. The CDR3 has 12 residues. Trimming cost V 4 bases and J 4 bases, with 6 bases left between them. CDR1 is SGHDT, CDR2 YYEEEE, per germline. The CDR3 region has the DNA TGTGCCAGCAGCGTCTATAATCAGCCCCAGCATTTT. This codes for CASSVYNQPQHF. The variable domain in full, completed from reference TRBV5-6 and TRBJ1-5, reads DAGVTQSPTHLIKTRGQQVTLRCSPKSGHDTVSWYQQALGQGPQFIFQYYEEEERQRGNFPDRFSGHQFPNYSSELNVNALLLGDSALYLCASSVYNQPQHFGDGTRLSIL.

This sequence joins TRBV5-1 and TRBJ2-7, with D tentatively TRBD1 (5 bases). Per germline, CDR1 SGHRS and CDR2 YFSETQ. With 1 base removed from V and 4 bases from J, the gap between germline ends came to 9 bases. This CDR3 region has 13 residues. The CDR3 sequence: CASSLPDSYEQYF. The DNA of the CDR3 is TGCGCCAGCAGCTTGCCCGACAGTTACGAGCAGTACTTC.

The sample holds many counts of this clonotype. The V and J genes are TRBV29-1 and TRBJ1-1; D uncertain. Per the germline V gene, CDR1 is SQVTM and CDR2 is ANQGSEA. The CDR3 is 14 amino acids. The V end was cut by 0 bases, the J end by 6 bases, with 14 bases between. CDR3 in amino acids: CSVEDPSRLAEAFF. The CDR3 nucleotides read TGCAGCGTTGAAGACCCCAGTAGGCTCGCTGAAGCTTTCTTT.

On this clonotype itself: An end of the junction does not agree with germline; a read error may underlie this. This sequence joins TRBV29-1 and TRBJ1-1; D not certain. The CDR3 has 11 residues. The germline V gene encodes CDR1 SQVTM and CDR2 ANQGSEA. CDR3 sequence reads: CSVSGSTEALF. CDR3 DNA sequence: TGCAGCGTATCAGGATCCACTGAAGCTTTGTTT.

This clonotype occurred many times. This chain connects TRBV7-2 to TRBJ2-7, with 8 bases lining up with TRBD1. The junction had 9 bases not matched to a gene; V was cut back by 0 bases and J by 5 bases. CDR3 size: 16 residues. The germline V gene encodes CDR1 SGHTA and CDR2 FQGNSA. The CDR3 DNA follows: TGTGCCAGCAGCTTAGCGAGTGGACAGGGCGTGAACGAGCAGTACTTC. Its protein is CASSLASGQGVNEQYF.

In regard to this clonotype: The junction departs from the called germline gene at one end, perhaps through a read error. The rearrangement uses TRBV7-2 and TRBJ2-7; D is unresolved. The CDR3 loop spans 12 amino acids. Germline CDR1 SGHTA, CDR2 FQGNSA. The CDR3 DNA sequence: TGTGCCAGCAGCTTAGACGTCTCACCCCAGCACTTC. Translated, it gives CASSLDVSPQHF.

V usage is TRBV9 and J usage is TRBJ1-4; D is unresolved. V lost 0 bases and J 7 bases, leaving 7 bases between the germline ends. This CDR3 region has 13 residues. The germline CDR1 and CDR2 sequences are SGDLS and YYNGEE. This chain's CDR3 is CASSVGPTEKLFF. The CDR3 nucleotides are TGTGCCAGCAGCGTAGGCCCGACTGAAAAACTGTTTTTT.

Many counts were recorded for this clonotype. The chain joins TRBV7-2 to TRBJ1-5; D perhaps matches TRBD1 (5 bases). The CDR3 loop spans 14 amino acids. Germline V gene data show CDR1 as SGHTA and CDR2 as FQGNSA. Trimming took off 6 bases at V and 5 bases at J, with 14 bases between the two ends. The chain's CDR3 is CASREGGAHQPQHF. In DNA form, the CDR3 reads TGTGCCAGCAGAGAGGGAGGGGCCCATCAGCCCCAGCATTTT.

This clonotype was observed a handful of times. CDR3 in DNA: TGTGCCAGCAGCCCGGGACACCAGAATGAAAAACTGTTTTTT. Its translation: CASSPGHQNEKLFF. The genes are TRBV2 and TRBJ1-4; the D gene is possibly TRBD1 (6 bases). V was pared by 6 bases and J by 5 bases, with 13 bases between. The CDR3 consists of 14 residues. Germline CDR1 and CDR2: SNHLY and FYNNEI.

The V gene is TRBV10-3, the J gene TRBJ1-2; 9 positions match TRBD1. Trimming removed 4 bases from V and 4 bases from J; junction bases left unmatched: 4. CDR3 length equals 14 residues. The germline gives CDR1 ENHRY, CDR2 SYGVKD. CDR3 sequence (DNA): TGTGCCATCAGTGGCGGACAGGGGCCCTATGGCTACACCTTC. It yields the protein CAISGGQGPYGYTF.

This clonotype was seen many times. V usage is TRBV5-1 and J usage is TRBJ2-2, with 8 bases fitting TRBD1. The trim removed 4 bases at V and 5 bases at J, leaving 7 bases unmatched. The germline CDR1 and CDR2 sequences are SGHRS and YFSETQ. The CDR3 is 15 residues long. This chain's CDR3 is CASSHGQGLTGELFF. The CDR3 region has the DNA TGCGCCAGCAGCCACGGACAGGGCCTAACCGGGGAGCTGTTTTTT.